This T cell receptor beta chain was sequenced during a study of blood T cell repertoires in COVID-19. For the study at large: Samples of COVID-19 (acute and convalescent) were obtained from the United States, Italy and Spain. T cells, B-cell-depleted T cells, or PBMCs supplied cDNA or gDNA.

Original processing notes: Scientists estimated how many nucleated cells there were by amplifying reference gene primers. Generated by immunoSEQ multiplex PCR, the TCRdb table keeps only in-frame clones and is missing some. D and trimming were read from the DNA, whereas the V and J calls and clone size are those reported in that table. Altogether about 180,000 clones are present, 80% to 90% being singletons, with the ten largest covering roughly 9.8%. V was clipped by 0 bases and J by 2 bases; unmatched bases: 9. From germline, CDR1 is SGHRS and CDR2 YFSETQ. The length of the CDR3 is 17 residues. This TCR was recovered from a human donor with active or convalescent COVID-19. The donor label of this sample is uncertain. The sample taken for sequencing was peripheral blood. This chain joins TRBV5-1 and TRBJ2-7; 9 bases agree with TRBD2. The CDR3 loop is CASSLEGGRAPPYEQYF. The CDR3, as DNA: TGCGCCAGCAGCTTGGAGGGCGGGAGGGCCCCGCCCTACGAGCAGTACTTC.